This TCR beta chain was documented in a study of blood T cell repertoires in COVID-19. Study details: Material from acute and convalescent COVID-19 was sourced from the United States, Italy and Spain. From T cells, B-cell-depleted T cells, or PBMCs came the material, which was cDNA or gDNA.

Sequencing used immunoSEQ multiplex PCR; TCRdb keeps in-frame clones, though not all of them. The top ten clones hold approximately 12% of a sample with just under 80,000 clones, around 84% of them seen once. Germline CDR1 SGHRS, CDR2 YFSETQ. This CDR3 is 15 amino acids long. Germline trimming cut 2 bases from V and 4 bases from J; bases unmatched to any gene: 7. The TCR comes from a human donor in a cohort sampled during active COVID-19. Sequencing was performed on peripheral blood. The J gene is TRBJ2-3, the V gene TRBV5-1; TRBD1 matches at 7 bases. DNA for the CDR3: TGCGCCAGCAGCTTTATGTCCCAGGGGGCAGATACGCAGTATTTT. It yields the protein CASSFMSQGADTQYF.